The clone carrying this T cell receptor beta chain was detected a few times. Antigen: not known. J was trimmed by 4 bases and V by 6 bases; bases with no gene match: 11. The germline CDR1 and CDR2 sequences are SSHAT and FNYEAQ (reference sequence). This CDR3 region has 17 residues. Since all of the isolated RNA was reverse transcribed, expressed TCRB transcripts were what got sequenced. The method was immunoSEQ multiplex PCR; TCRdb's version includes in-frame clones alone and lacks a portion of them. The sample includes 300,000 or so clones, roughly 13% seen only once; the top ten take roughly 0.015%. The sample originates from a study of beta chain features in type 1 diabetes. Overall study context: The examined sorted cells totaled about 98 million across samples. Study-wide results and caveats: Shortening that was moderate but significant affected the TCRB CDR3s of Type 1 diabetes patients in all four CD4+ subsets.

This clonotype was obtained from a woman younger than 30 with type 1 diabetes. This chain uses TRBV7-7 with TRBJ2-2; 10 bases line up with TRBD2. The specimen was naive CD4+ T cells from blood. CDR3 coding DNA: TGTGCCAGCAGAGCCCAGGGGCTAGCGGGGGCCACCGGGGAGCTGTTTTTT. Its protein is CASRAQGLAGATGELFF.